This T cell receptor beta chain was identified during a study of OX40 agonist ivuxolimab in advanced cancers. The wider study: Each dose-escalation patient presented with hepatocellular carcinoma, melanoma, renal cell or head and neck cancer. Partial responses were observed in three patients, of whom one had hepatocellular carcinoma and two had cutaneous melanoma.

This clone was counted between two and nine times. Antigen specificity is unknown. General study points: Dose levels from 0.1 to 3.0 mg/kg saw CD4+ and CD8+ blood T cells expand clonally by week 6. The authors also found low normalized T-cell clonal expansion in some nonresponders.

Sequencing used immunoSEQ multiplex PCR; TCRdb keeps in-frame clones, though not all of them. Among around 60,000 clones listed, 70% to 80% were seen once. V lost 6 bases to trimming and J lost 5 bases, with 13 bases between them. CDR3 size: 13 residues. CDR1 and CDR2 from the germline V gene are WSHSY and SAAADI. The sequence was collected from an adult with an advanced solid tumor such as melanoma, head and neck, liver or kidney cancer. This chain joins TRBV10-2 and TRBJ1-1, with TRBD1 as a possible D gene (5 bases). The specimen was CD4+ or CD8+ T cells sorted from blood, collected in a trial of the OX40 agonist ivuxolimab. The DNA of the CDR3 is TGCGCCAGCAGCGCAGGGCGGGGAACTGAAGCTTTCTTT. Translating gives CASSAGRGTEAFF.